This T cell receptor beta chain was documented in a study of T cells in Graves' hyperthyroidism and ophthalmopathy (dated by TCRdb to about 2019). About the full investigation: Peripheral blood samples were taken at initial diagnosis, before any treatment was given. An independent validation cohort of around 19 hyperthyroidism patients and 17 patients who later progressed to ophthalmopathy tested prospective prediction of ophthalmopathy. Thyroid tissue and blood T-cell repertoires from roughly 6 Graves' hyperthyroidism patients were also compared in the study. According to the paper, TCR Vbeta CDR3 sequencing was carried out on 135 peripheral blood samples, which came from under 50 ophthalmopathy, around 75 hyperthyroidism and roughly 17 progressor patients. After sampling, hyperthyroidism patients received methimazole starting at 30 mg daily, and ophthalmopathy patients received high-dose intravenous methylprednisolone. TCR V-J signatures able to tell the groups apart were searched for in a discovery cohort of 90 to 100 patients, of whom around 43 had Graves' ophthalmopathy and about 55 had stable Graves' hyperthyroidism. The 100 or so discovery patients were divided at random into training and test sets in a 7:3 ratio. Beyond this particular receptor, the publication reports: Most expanded thyroid clonotypes (frequency above 0.001) were also detected in blood, a finding suggesting that blood repertoires may reflect thyroid immune responses. Ophthalmopathy was separated from stable hyperthyroidism by a 13 V-J signature model, with approximately 90% sensitivity and roughly 81% specificity obtained in cross-validation and 80%/75% obtained in testing. No statistical method was used to fix the sample size in advance, and group allocation was not hidden from the investigators. During validation, the model predicted progression to ophthalmopathy a median of about 6.3 months ahead of onset, with approximately 71% sensitivity and roughly 75% specificity.

Per the germline V gene (reference sequence), MNHNY is the CDR1 and SVGAGI is the CDR2. Inclusive of the bounding cysteine and phenylalanine, the CDR3 is 15 residues long. The DNA shown is the 45-base CDR3, in frame from base 1. Trimming at the junction amounts to 0 bases on V and 0 bases on J, and the germline ends lie 7 bases apart. This clonotype was counted between two and nine times. Its antigen specificity is not known. No base qualities exist here, and no much larger clone lies one base off it. Stable Graves' hyperthyroidism was defined as no progression to ophthalmopathy during 18 months of follow-up. Hyperthyroidism patients were newly diagnosed, had a disease duration of under 2 months, and were aged 18 to 65 years. The study excluded patients with uncontrolled infections, other autoimmune diseases, pregnancy or lactation. Diagnoses were established on the basis of clinical symptoms, serum thyroxine and TRAb, thyroid ultrasound, and orbital computed tomography. PBMCs were isolated from 7.5 to 10 ml of fresh peripheral blood by Ficoll-Paque density gradient centrifugation. Total RNA was extracted using Trizol reagent, and RNA quality was assessed on an Agilent 2100 Bioanalyzer.

TCR beta CDR3 regions were amplified from RNA transcripts. For the first round of RT-PCR on the TCR CDR3, the HTBI primer set was used together with the Qiagen OneStep RT-PCR kit. Libraries were constructed in a second round of multiplex PCR, after which size selection and purification were performed. Paired-end sequencing of the libraries was performed with 100 bp reads on an Illumina HiSeq2000. In the paper's pipeline: SOAPnuke was used to process the raw data, with reads discarded if the reads contained adapters or uncalled bases, had a mean Phred below 15, or lacked an exact constant-primer or identifier match. COPE v1.2.5 was used to merge high-quality paired reads, and clonotypes were defined as unique nucleotide sequences. Clonotypes were aligned to IMGT TRBV, TRBD and TRBJ reference segments using MiTCR v1.1. The analysis was restricted to V-J combinations with a frequency above 0.0001, which together covered approximately 99% of the repertoires. A TCS score was defined as the ratio of F50 (clonal expansion) to E x V (chaos), with BLOSUM62-based TCRdist applied between CDR3 peptides within each V-J. Welch's t-statistics and random forest reduced fewer than 600 V-J features to 10 to 15, which were used in a naive Bayes classifier (R e1071). TCRdb itself trimmed the public reads at Q25 with fastp, ran MiXCR and retained productive beta chains. Identical CDR3 proteins give one entry, which carries the most common genes and DNA. These V and J calls derive from TCRdb rather than the authors' analysis. The sample table contains some 440,000 distinct CDR3 sequences; only one count was recorded for more than 15% of them. The ten biggest clones cover roughly an eighth of the sample.

The material sequenced was blood. The clonotype originates from a woman aged 18-29 years with Graves' hyperthyroidism. This sequence uses TRBV6-6 and TRBJ2-3; the D gene cannot be named for sure. DNA sequence: TGTGCCAGCAGTTACTCATTCCCTAGCACAGATACGCAGTATTTT. This translates into CASSYSFPSTDTQYF.